Below are 29 T cell receptor beta chains sequenced from a single sample in a study of T cells in Graves' hyperthyroidism and ophthalmopathy. Amplification of TCR beta CDR3 regions used RNA as the template. HTBI primers were used for first-round RT-PCR of the TCR CDR3. Each CDR3 protein gets one entry after TCRdb re-called the multiplex PCR reads with MiXCR. This table has about 400,000 distinct CDR3 sequences, approximately 14% appearing once. Input material: blood. Receptors originate from a woman younger than 45 with Graves' ophthalmopathy.

This clonotype was picked up many times. J is TRBJ1-2 and V is TRBV10-3; the D is unclear. Trimming cost V 0 bases and J 8 bases, with 4 bases left between them. CDR3 length: 11 amino acids. Looked up from germline, CDR1 is ENHRY and CDR2 is SYGVKD. CDR3 DNA sequence: TGTGCCATCAGTGAGTCCCGAGGCTACACCTTC. Amino acid sequence: CAISESRGYTF.

This clonotype was seen many times. The gene calls are TRBV3-1 and TRBJ2-2, with 9 bases aligning to TRBD2. The J segment lost 0 bases and the V segment lost 4 bases, leaving 3 bases of the junction unmatched. Germline CDR1 LGHDT, CDR2 YNNKEL (reference sequence). The CDR3 runs 16 residues. DNA of the CDR3: TGTGCCAGCAGCCTAGTAGCGGGGGCGAACACCGGGGAGCTGTTTTTT. Translation gives CASSLVAGANTGELFF.

This clonotype was detected ten times or more. The J gene is TRBJ2-7, the V gene TRBV2, with a possible D match to TRBD1 (6 bases). The V gene's germline CDR1 is SNHLY and CDR2 FYNNEI. Trimming shortened V by 7 bases and J by 7 bases, and 14 bases separated the two germline ends. This CDR3 spans 12 amino acids. For the CDR3, the DNA is TGTGCCAGCAAACAGGGAGTTCAAGAGCAGTACTTC. Residues: CASKQGVQEQYF.

This clonotype showed up many times. The J gene is TRBJ1-1, the V gene TRBV18, with TRBD1 matching over 7 bases. The CDR3 loop spans 19 amino acids. Germline-derived CDR1 and CDR2 are KGHSH and LQKENI. Trimming cost V 6 bases and J 0 bases; bases outside gene matches: 19. CDR3 loop: CASSRLTVQGRDMNTEAFF. CDR3 bases: TGTGCCAGCTCGCGTCTAACTGTACAGGGGAGGGACATGAACACTGAAGCTTTCTTT.

The chain combines TRBV20-1 with TRBJ2-7; tentatively, D is TRBD2 (6 bases). Germline loops: CDR1 DFQATT, CDR2 SNEGSKA (reference sequence). V lost 1 base and J 3 bases, leaving 16 bases between the germline ends. The CDR3 consists of 15 residues. CDR3 DNA sequence: TGCAGTGCTAGAGGTGGGCGGGACTGCAACTACGAGCAGTACTTC. This encodes CSARGGRDCNYEQYF.

This clonotype was seen many times. The V gene is TRBV20-1, the J gene TRBJ2-2; 7 bases agree with TRBD1. J gave up 3 bases and V 3 bases, and 7 bases lay outside the gene matches. CDR1 and CDR2 (germline): DFQATT, SNEGSKA (reference sequence). This CDR3 has 15 residues. The CDR3 reads CSARTGSWDTGELFF. The CDR3, as DNA: TGCAGTGCTAGGACAGGGTCGTGGGACACCGGGGAGCTGTTTTTT.

The sample holds many counts of this clonotype. This chain links TRBV24-1 with TRBJ2-5, with 9 nucleotides matching TRBD1. The CDR3 consists of 17 residues. After removal of 7 bases from V and 5 bases from J, the junction contained 16 bases not matched to a gene. Germline V gives CDR1 KGHDR, CDR2 SFDVKD. The DNA of the CDR3 is TGTGCCACCAGAGCTGCCGGGACAGGGTTGGAGGCGGAGACCCAGTACTTC. Translating it yields CATRAAGTGLEAETQYF.

About this clonotype itself: A much bigger clone sits one base away, suggesting this may be a read error. V gene TRBV6-2 or TRBV6-3 combines with J gene TRBJ1-5, with D possibly matching TRBD1 (6 bases). The CDR3 is 15 residues long. V was trimmed by 5 bases and J by 5 bases, leaving 16 bases between them. The germline gives CDR1 MNHEY, CDR2 SVGEGT. This CDR3 reads CASSQLWGRDQPQHF. The CDR3 nucleotides are TGTGCCAGCAGTCAACTTTGGGGGCGAGATCAGCCCCAGCATTTT.

At least ten counts were recorded for this clonotype. The chain recombines TRBV7-8 with TRBJ2-5, with a weak D call TRBD2 (6 bases). V dropped 1 base and J dropped 4 bases, with 10 bases sitting between them. The CDR3 loop spans 14 amino acids. CDR1 SGHVS and CDR2 FQNEAQ come from the germline V gene. CDR3 loop: CASSLDNSGETQYF. The DNA for the CDR3 is TGTGCCAGCAGCTTAGATAATAGCGGAGAGACCCAGTACTTC.

There are many counts of this clonotype. V is TRBV28 and J is TRBJ2-5, with 11 bases aligning to TRBD2. The germline V gene has CDR1 MDHEN and CDR2 SYDVKM. This CDR3 spans 15 amino acids. Trimming at V came to 9 bases and at J to 0 bases, leaving 6 bases not matched to a gene. Written as DNA, the CDR3 is TGTGCCAGTTGTAGCGGGGGGGCATACCAAGAGACCCAGTACTTC. This gives the protein CASCSGGAYQETQYF. The entire variable domain, with the rest obtained from reference TRBV28 and TRBJ2-5, is as follows: DVKVTQSSRYLVKRTGEKVFLECVQDMDHENMFWYRQDPGLGLRLIYFSYDVKMKEKGDIPEGYSVSREKKERFSLILESASTNQTSMYLCASCSGGAYQETQYFGPGTRLLVL.

This clonotype came up many times. The chain recombines TRBV6-1 with TRBJ2-7; possible D gene TRBD1, 5 bases. Deletions cut 5 bases from V and 4 bases from J, with 9 bases between. Germline assignment: CDR1 MNHNS and CDR2 SASEGT. The CDR3 runs 12 residues. CDR3 DNA sequence: TGTGCCAGCAGTCAGACAGCTTACGAGCAGTACTTC. This codes for CASSQTAYEQYF.

This clonotype appeared many times. The rearrangement uses TRBV3-1 and TRBJ1-3; D uncertain. V lost 0 bases and J 4 bases, leaving 4 bases between the germline ends. Germline assignment: CDR1 LGHDT and CDR2 YNNKEL (reference sequence). The CDR3 is made up of 13 amino acids. The CDR3 sequence is CASSQDLGNTIYF. CDR3 in DNA: TGTGCCAGCAGCCAAGATCTAGGAAACACCATATATTTT.

This clonotype has ten or more counts. J is TRBJ2-2 and V is TRBV19; the D call may be TRBD1 or TRBD2 (6 bases each). Per the germline V gene, CDR1 is LNHDA and CDR2 is SQIVND (reference sequence). The germline V and J ends were trimmed by 2 bases and 1 base, with 11 bases remaining between them. The CDR3 totals 16 residues. The CDR3 protein is CASSIPGAMNTGELFF. In nucleotides, the CDR3 is TGTGCCAGTAGTATACCGGGGGCCATGAACACCGGGGAGCTGTTTTTT.

This clonotype was counted a few times. The rearrangement uses TRBV7-2 and TRBJ2-5; TRBD2 aligns across 7 bases. Germline V CDR1 and CDR2: SGHTA, FQGNSA. The V gene end was trimmed by 3 bases and the J gene end by 4 bases; junction bases not matched to a gene: 8. The CDR3 is 15 residues long. The CDR3 loop reads CASSFPRIAGETQYF. The CDR3 nucleotides are TGTGCCAGCAGCTTTCCTCGCATAGCGGGAGAGACCCAGTACTTC. Full variable domain (remainder filled in from reference TRBV7-2 and TRBJ2-5): GAGVSQSPSNKVTEKGKDVELRCDPISGHTALYWYRQSLGQGLEFLIYFQGNSAPDKSGLPSDRFSAERTGGSVSTLTIQRTQQEDSAVYLCASSFPRIAGETQYFGPGTRLLVL.

J is TRBJ1-1 and V is TRBV9; the match to TRBD1 covers 7 bases. Germline CDR1 SGDLS, CDR2 YYNGEE. With 1 base clipped from V and 4 bases from J, the junction kept 4 bases outside the gene matches. The length of the CDR3 is 14 residues. The CDR3 bases are TGTGCCAGCAGCGTATCGACAGGGATCACTGAAGCTTTCTTT. This codes for CASSVSTGITEAFF.

The genes are TRBV29-1 and TRBJ2-2; 7 bases are a match to TRBD1. Per germline, CDR1 SQVTM and CDR2 ANQGSEA. V was pared by 4 bases and J by 3 bases, with 11 bases of the junction left unmatched. The CDR3 spans 16 residues. The CDR3 DNA sequence: TGCAGCGTTGTAAGAGTAGGGGGCGAGGACACCGGGGAGCTGTTTTTT. Its protein is CSVVRVGGEDTGELFF.

For this clonotype: A much larger clonotype is one base distant, so this may be a read error. The chain carries TRBV7-2 and TRBJ2-7; 8 bases are a match to TRBD1. CDR1 SGHTA and CDR2 FQGNSA come from the germline V gene. Germline trimming cut 6 bases from V and 2 bases from J; bases unmatched to any gene: 9. This CDR3 contains 15 residues. CDR3 sequence reads: CASRTGQGGAYEQYF. As DNA, the CDR3 is TGTGCCAGCAGAACTGGACAGGGTGGGGCCTACGAGCAGTACTTC.

In its sample, this clonotype was seen many times. This chain joins TRBV20-1 and TRBJ1-5; the D is unclear. CDR1 and CDR2 from the germline V gene are DFQATT and SNEGSKA (reference sequence). The CDR3 runs to 15 residues. The CDR3 protein is CSSSEGGRSNQPQHF. The CDR3 DNA reads TGCAGCTCCAGCGAGGGCGGCCGTAGCAATCAGCCCCAGCATTTT.

The sample holds many counts of this clonotype. This sequence joins TRBV7-9 and TRBJ2-3; D gene uncertain. The V and J ends lost 2 bases and 5 bases respectively, with 17 bases between them. Germline V gives CDR1 SEHNR, CDR2 FQNEAQ (reference sequence). This CDR3 comprises 16 residues. The chain's CDR3 is CASSLFGWTVLDTQYF. CDR3 nucleotide sequence: TGTGCCAGCAGCTTATTTGGGTGGACCGTGTTAGATACGCAGTATTTT.

The rearrangement uses TRBV28 and TRBJ1-4; no firm D call. CDR3 size: 12 residues. Germline CDR1 is MDHEN and CDR2 is SYDVKM. V shed 6 bases and J shed 10 bases, with 12 bases lying between them. DNA for the CDR3: TGTGCCAGCAGCCTTAGGGCGGGAAAACTGTTTTTT. Its protein product is CASSLRAGKLFF.

This clonotype was recorded at least ten times. The chain carries TRBV3-1 and TRBJ2-3, with D maybe TRBD2 (6 bases). V was cut by 1 base and J by 3 bases, with 11 bases left in between. Germline V gene sequence: CDR1 LGHDT, CDR2 YNNKEL (reference sequence). This CDR3 is 15 amino acids long. The CDR3, as DNA: TGTGCCAGCAGCCAAGTAGGGGCGGGGACAGATACGCAGTATTTT. Encoded protein: CASSQVGAGTDTQYF.

In its sample, this clonotype was seen many times. J is TRBJ1-2 and V is TRBV6-1, with D possibly being TRBD1 (6 bases). Trimming removed 5 bases at V and 2 bases at J, with 18 bases between. The germline V gene encodes CDR1 MNHNS and CDR2 SASEGT. The length of the CDR3 is 16 residues. The CDR3 DNA follows: TGTGCCAGCAGTTACATAGCCGGGACACCCAACTATGGCTACACCTTC. Translating it yields CASSYIAGTPNYGYTF.

The chain joins TRBV2 to TRBJ1-1; D is ambiguous. V was trimmed by 6 bases and J by 3 bases, leaving 11 bases between them. CDR3 length: 13 amino acids. The V gene's germline CDR1 is SNHLY and CDR2 FYNNEI. CDR3 amino acids: CASRWWADTEAFF. In DNA form, the CDR3 reads TGTGCCAGCAGGTGGTGGGCCGACACTGAAGCTTTCTTT. The entire variable domain, with the rest obtained from reference TRBV2 and TRBJ1-1, is as follows: EPEVTQTPSHQVTQMGQEVILRCVPISNHLYFYWYRQILGQKVEFLVSFYNNEISEKSEIFDDQFSVERPDGSNFTLKIRSTKLEDSAMYFCASRWWADTEAFFGQGTRLTVV.

This clonotype was seen ten or more times. The rearrangement uses TRBV28 and TRBJ2-7, with D possibly being TRBD1 (6 bases). CDR1 and CDR2 from the germline V gene are MDHEN and SYDVKM. The CDR3 covers 14 residues. The V end lost 3 bases, the J end lost 5 bases, and 14 bases lay between the germline ends. CDR3 residues: CASSLQYRVHEQYF. CDR3 coding DNA: TGTGCCAGCAGTTTGCAGTACAGGGTCCACGAGCAGTACTTC.

The J gene is TRBJ2-7, the V gene TRBV11-1; D remains unclear. The CDR3 contains 13 residues. The V and J ends lost 4 bases and 2 bases respectively, with 9 bases between them. Germline V gives CDR1 SGHAT, CDR2 FQDESV (reference sequence). This CDR3 reads CASSSYTTYEQYF. CDR3 nucleotide sequence: TGTGCCAGCAGCTCCTATACGACCTACGAGCAGTACTTC.

The table lists this clonotype with many counts. The chain has TRBV7-6 and TRBJ2-7; 15 nucleotides line up with TRBD2. The trim removed 1 base at V and 2 bases at J, leaving 6 bases unmatched. Germline V gene sequence: CDR1 SGHVS, CDR2 FNYEAQ. The CDR3 consists of 18 residues. The CDR3 protein is CASSLGVGTSGGTYEQYF. The CDR3 region has the DNA TGTGCCAGCAGCTTAGGAGTGGGGACTAGCGGGGGGACCTACGAGCAGTACTTC.

This clonotype was counted a few times. As DNA, the CDR3 is TGCAGTGCTAGAGTACCTGGGGGGCAGCCCCAGCATTTT. This translates into CSARVPGGQPQHF. This chain uses TRBV20-1 with TRBJ1-5; D may be TRBD1 (5 bases). V was pared by 1 base and J by 7 bases, with 11 bases between. Germline V lookup: CDR1 DFQATT, CDR2 SNEGSKA (reference sequence). The CDR3 is 13 residues long.

J is TRBJ1-6 and V is TRBV27, with D maybe TRBD1 (6 bases). Germline CDR1 is MNHEY and CDR2 is SMNVEV (reference sequence). V lost 2 bases, J lost 5 bases, and 10 bases lay in between. This CDR3 is 15 amino acids long. The CDR3 coding sequence is TGTGCCAGCAGTTTAGCAGGGGCCCATAATTCACCCCTCCACTTT. Protein sequence: CASSLAGAHNSPLHF.

This clonotype was seen a few times. The rearrangement links TRBV29-1 to TRBJ1-2, with D possibly matching TRBD1 (5 bases). The germline gives CDR1 SQVTM, CDR2 ANQGSEA. This CDR3 contains 11 residues. V lost 4 bases and J lost 13, with 16 bases in between. This chain's CDR3 is CSVGQDMSITF. In DNA form, the CDR3 reads TGCAGCGTTGGTCAGGACATGTCCATCACCTTC.